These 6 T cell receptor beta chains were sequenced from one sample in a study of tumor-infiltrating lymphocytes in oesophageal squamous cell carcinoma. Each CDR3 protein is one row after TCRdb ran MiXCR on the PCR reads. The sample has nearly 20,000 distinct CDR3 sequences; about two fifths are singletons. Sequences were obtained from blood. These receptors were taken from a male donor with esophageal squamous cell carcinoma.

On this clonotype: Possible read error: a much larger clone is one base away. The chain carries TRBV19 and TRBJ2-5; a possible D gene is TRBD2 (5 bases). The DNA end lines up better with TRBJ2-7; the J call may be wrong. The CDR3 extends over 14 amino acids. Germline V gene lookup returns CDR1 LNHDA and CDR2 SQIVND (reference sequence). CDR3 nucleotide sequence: TGTGCCAGTAGTATAGTCAGCGGACCCTACGAGCAGTACTTC. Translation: CASSIVSGPYEQYF.

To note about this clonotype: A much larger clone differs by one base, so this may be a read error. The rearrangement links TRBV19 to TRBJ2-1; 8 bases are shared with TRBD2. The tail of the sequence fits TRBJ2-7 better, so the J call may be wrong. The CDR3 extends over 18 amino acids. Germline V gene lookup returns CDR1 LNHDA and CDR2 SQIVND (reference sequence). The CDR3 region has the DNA TGTGCCAGTACCTCCGGTAGGGCTCTAGCGGGCCCCTACAATGAGCAGTACTTC. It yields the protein CASTSGRALAGPYNEQYF.

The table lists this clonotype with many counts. CDR3 in amino acids: CASSFSREGETQYF. The CDR3 DNA reads as TGCGCCAGCAGCTTTTCCAGGGAGGGGGAGACCCAGTACTTC. The rearrangement uses TRBV5-1 and TRBJ2-5; 7 bases agree with TRBD2. Germline values: CDR1 SGHRS, CDR2 YFSETQ. This CDR3 has 14 amino acids. The V and J ends lost 2 bases and 5 bases, in that order; junction bases with no gene match: 6.

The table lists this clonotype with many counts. In nucleotides, the CDR3 is TGTGCCAGCAGCTCAGCGTGGGGTAACGCCGGGGAGCTGTTTTTT. This gives the protein CASSSAWGNAGELFF. The chain recombines TRBV5-6 with TRBJ2-2; D gene ambiguous. The CDR3 covers 15 residues. Trimming took off 3 bases at V and 6 bases at J, with 15 bases between the two ends. Germline V gene sequence: CDR1 SGHDT, CDR2 YYEEEE.

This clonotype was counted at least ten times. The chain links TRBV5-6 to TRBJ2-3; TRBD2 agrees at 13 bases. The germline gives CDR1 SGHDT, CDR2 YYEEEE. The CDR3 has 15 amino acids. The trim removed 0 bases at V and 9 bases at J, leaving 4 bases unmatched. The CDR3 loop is CASSLEGLAGSTQYF. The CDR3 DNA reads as TGTGCCAGCAGCTTGGAGGGACTAGCGGGAAGCACGCAGTATTTT.

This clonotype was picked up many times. The CDR3: CASSSGTGAYNEQYF. The CDR3 bases are TGTGCCAGCAGTTCCGGGACAGGGGCCTACAATGAGCAGTACTTC. The chain uses TRBV5-8 and TRBJ2-1; TRBD1 aligns across 10 bases. The J call may not be correct, given that the DNA end is closer to TRBJ2-7. The germline V gene has CDR1 SGHTS and CDR2 YDEGEE. The CDR3 totals 15 residues.